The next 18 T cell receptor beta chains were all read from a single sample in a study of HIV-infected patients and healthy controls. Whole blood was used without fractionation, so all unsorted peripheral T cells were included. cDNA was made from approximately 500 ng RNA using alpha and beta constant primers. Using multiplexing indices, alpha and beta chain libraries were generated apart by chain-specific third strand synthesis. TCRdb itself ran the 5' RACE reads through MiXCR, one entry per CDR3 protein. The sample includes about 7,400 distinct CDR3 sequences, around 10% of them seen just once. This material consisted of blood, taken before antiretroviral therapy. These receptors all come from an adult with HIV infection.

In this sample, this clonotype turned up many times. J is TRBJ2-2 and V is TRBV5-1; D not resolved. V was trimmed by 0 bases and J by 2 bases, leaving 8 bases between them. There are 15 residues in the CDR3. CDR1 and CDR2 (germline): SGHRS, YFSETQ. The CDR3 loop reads CASSLERANTGELFF. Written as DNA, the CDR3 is TGCGCCAGCAGCTTGGAAAGGGCCAACACCGGGGAGCTGTTTTTT.

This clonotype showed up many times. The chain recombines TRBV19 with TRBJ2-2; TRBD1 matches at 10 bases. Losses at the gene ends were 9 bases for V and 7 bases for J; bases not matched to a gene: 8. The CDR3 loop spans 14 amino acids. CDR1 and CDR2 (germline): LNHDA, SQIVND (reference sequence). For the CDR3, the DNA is TGTGCCAGCACCGACAGGGGGCCTGGCGGGGAGCTGTTTTTT. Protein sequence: CASTDRGPGGELFF. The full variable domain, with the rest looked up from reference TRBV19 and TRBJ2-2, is DGGITQSPKYLFRKEGQNVTLSCEQNLNHDAMYWYRQDPGQGLRLIYYSQIVNDFQKGDIAEGYSVSREKKESFPLTVTSAQKNPTAFYLCASTDRGPGGELFFGEGSRLTVL.

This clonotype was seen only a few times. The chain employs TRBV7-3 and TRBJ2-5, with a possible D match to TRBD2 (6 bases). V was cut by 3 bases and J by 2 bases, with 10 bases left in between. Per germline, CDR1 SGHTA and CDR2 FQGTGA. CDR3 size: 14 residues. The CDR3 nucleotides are TGTGCCAGCAGCTTCGCCGGGAGTCAAGAGACCCAGTACTTC. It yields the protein CASSFAGSQETQYF.

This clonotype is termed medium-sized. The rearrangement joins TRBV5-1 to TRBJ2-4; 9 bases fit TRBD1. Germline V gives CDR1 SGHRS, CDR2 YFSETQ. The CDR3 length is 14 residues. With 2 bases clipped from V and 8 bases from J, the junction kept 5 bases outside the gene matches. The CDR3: CASSFGDRVDIQYF. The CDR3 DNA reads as TGCGCCAGCAGCTTTGGGGACAGGGTAGACATTCAGTACTTC.

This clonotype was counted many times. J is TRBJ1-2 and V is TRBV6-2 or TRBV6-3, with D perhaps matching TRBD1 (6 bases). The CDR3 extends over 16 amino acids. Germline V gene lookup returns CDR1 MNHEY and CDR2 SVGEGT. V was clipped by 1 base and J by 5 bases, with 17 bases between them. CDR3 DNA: TGTGCCAGCAGTTACTTGGACAGCGGTGGCCGGTATGGCTACACCTTC. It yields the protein CASSYLDSGGRYGYTF.

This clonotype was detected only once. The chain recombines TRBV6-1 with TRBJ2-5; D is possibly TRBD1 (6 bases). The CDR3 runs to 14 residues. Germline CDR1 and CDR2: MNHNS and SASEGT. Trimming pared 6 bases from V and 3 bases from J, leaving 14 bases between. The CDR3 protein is CASRPGSGEETQYF. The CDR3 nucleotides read TGTGCCAGCAGGCCTGGGTCAGGGGAAGAGACCCAGTACTTC.

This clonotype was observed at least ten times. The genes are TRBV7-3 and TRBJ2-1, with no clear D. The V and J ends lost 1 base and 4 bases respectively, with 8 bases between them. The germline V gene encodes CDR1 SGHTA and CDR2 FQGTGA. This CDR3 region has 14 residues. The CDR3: CASSLNLGYNEQFF. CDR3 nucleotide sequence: TGTGCCAGCAGCTTAAATCTGGGATACAATGAGCAGTTCTTC.

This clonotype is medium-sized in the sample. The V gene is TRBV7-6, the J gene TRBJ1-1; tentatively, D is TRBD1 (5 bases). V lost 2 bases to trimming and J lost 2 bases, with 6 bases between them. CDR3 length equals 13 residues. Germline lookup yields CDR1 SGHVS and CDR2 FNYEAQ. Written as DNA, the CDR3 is TGTGCCAGCAGCTTACAGGGAAACACTGAAGCTTTCTTT. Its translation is CASSLQGNTEAFF.

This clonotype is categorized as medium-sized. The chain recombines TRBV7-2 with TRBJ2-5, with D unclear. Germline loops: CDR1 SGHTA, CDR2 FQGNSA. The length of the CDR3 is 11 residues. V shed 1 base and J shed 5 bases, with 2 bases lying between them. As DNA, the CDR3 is TGTGCCAGCAGCTTAGATGAGACCCAGTACTTC. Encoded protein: CASSLDETQYF.

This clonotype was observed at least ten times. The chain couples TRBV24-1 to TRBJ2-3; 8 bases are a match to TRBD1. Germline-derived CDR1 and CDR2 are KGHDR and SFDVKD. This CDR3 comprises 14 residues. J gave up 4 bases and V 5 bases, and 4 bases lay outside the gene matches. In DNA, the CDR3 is TGTGCCACCAGTGGAGACAGGGGTTCAGATACGCAGTATTTT. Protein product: CATSGDRGSDTQYF.

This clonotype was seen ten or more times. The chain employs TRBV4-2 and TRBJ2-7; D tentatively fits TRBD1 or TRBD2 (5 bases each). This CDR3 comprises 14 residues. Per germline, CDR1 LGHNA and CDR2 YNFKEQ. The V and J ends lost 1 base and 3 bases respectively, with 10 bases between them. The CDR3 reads CASSQGGTNYEQYF. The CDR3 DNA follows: TGTGCCAGCAGCCAAGGGGGGACCAACTACGAGCAGTACTTC.

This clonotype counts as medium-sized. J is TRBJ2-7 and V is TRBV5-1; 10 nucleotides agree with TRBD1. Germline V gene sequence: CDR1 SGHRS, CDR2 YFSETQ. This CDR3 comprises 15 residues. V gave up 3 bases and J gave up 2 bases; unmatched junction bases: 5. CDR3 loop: CASSSGGQGTYEQYF. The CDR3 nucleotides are TGCGCCAGCAGCTCTGGGGGACAGGGGACCTACGAGCAGTACTTC.

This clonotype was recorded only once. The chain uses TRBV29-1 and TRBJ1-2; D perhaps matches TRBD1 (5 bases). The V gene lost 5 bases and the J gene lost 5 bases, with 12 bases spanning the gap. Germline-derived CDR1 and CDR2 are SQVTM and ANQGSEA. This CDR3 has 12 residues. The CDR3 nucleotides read TGCAGCGTTCGAGAAGGGGCATATGGCTACACCTTC. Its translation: CSVREGAYGYTF.

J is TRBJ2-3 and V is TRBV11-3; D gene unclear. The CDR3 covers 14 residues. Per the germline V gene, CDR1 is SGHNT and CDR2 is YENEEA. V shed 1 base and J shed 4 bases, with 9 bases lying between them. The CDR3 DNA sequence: TGTGCCAGCAGCTTAGGGATGGGTTCAGATACGCAGTATTTT. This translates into CASSLGMGSDTQYF.

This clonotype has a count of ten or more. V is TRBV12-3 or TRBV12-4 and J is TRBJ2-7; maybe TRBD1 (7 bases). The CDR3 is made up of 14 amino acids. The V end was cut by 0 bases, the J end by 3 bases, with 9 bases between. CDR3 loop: CASSLAQGGYEQYF. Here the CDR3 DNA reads TGTGCCAGCAGTTTAGCGCAGGGGGGCTACGAGCAGTACTTC.

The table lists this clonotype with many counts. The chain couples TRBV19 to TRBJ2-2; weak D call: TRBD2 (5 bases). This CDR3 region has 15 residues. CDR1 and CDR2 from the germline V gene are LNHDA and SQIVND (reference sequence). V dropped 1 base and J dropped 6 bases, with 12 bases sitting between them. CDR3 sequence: CASSIGGLAAGELFF. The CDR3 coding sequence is TGTGCCAGTAGTATAGGCGGCCTAGCTGCCGGGGAGCTGTTTTTT.

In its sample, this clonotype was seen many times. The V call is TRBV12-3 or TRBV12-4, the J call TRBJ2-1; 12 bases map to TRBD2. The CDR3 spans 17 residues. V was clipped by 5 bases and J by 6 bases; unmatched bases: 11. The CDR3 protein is CASSPYQLAGGRNEQFF. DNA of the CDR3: TGTGCCAGCAGTCCTTACCAACTAGCGGGGGGCCGCAATGAGCAGTTCTTC.

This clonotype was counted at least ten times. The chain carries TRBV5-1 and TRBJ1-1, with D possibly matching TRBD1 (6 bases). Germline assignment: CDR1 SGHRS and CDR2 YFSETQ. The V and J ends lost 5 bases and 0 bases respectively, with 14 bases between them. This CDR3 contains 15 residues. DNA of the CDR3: TGCGCCAGCAGATACGGGGGCCTGATGAACACTGAAGCTTTCTTT. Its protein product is CASRYGGLMNTEAFF.